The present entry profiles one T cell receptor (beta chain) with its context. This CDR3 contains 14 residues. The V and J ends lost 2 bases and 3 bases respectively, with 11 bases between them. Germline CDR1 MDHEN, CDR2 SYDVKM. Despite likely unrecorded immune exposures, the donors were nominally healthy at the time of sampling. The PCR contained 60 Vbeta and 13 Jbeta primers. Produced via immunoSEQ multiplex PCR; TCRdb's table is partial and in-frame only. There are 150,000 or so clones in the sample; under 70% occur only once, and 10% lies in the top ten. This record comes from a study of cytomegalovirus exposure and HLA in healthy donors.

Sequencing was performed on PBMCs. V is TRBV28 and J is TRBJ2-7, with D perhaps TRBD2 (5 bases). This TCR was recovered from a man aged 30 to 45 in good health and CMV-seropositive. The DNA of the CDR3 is TGTGCCAGCAGTTTAAGAGGGCCACACTACGAGCAGTACTTC. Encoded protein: CASSLRGPHYEQYF.